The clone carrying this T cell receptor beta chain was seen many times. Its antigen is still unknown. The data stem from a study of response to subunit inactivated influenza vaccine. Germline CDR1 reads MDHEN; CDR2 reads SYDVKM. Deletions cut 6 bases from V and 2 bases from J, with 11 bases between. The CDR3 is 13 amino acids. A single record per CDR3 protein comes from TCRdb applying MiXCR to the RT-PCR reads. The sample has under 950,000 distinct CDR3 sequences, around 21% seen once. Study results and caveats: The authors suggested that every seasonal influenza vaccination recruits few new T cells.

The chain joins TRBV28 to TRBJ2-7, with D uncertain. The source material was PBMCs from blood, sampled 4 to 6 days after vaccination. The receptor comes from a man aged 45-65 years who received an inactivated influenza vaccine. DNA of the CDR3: TGTGCCAGCAGCAATGGACCGCCCTACGAGCAGTACTTC. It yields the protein CASSNGPPYEQYF.